The 9 T cell receptor beta chains listed next were all sequenced from one sample in a study of technical replicates of blood from a few donors. The assay was immunoSEQ multiplex PCR, and TCRdb's table has in-frame clones only and misses some. Among 95,000 to 100,000 clones listed, 96% were seen once. The sample taken for sequencing was T cells isolated from PBMCs. All receptors derive from a human donor in good health.

The chain recombines TRBV7-9 with TRBJ1-2; 8 positions match TRBD1. Losses at the gene ends were 5 bases for V and 0 bases for J; bases not matched to a gene: 8. Germline V lookup: CDR1 SEHNR, CDR2 FQNEAQ (reference sequence). The CDR3 is made up of 16 amino acids. CDR3 loop: CASSLGQGNTNYGYTF. The DNA of the CDR3 is TGTGCCAGCAGCCTCGGACAGGGCAACACTAACTATGGCTACACCTTC.

The V gene is TRBV14, the J gene TRBJ1-4; D unclear. This CDR3 comprises 15 residues. The V end lost 0 bases, the J end lost 2 bases, and 7 bases lay between the germline ends. In germline, CDR1 is SGHDN, CDR2 FVKESK. In nucleotides, the CDR3 is TGTGCCAGCAGCCAAGAGCGGTGGACTAATGAAAAACTGTTTTTT. Amino acids: CASSQERWTNEKLFF.

The V and J genes are TRBV7-9 and TRBJ2-1; 7 bases map to TRBD2. V was clipped by 5 bases and J by 3 bases; unmatched bases: 10. The CDR3 runs 16 residues. Germline CDR1 is SEHNR and CDR2 is FQNEAQ (reference sequence). Here the CDR3 DNA reads TGTGCCAGCAGCCCCCCTGGACTAGTTAGCTACAATGAGCAGTTCTTC. Amino acid sequence: CASSPPGLVSYNEQFF.

This clone was recorded only once. V is TRBV5-4 and J is TRBJ2-2; the D gene is possibly TRBD2 (5 bases). Germline CDR1 and CDR2: SGHNT and YYREEE (reference sequence). The CDR3 spans 15 residues. Trimming pared 0 bases from V and 3 bases from J, leaving 9 bases between. CDR3 region: CASSLASGDTGELFF. CDR3 nucleotides: TGTGCCAGCAGCTTGGCCTCCGGGGACACCGGGGAGCTGTTTTTT.

The chain carries TRBV7-9 and TRBJ2-7; 16 bases line up with TRBD2. The trim removed 5 bases at V and 4 bases at J, leaving 14 bases unmatched. Per the germline V gene, CDR1 is SEHNR and CDR2 is FQNEAQ (reference sequence). This CDR3 comprises 19 residues. The CDR3 DNA follows: TGTGCCAGCAGCCACCCCTCTCGGGGACTAGCGGGAGGGAAGTACGAGCAGTACTTC. It is translated as CASSHPSRGLAGGKYEQYF.

The V and J genes are TRBV10-1 and TRBJ2-3; the D gene is possibly TRBD1 (6 bases). Looked up from germline, CDR1 is WNHNN and CDR2 is SYGVQD (reference sequence). This CDR3 spans 12 amino acids. Trimming stripped 8 bases from V and 1 base from J, with 7 bases between. In DNA form, the CDR3 reads TGCGCCAGCGGGACACGCACAGATACGCAGTATTTT. Translated: CASGTRTDTQYF.

The J gene is TRBJ2-5, the V gene TRBV5-6; D is unclear. Judging by the DNA end, TRBJ2-7 fits better; the J call may be wrong. Per germline, CDR1 SGHDT and CDR2 YYEEEE. This CDR3 has 12 residues. CDR3 loop: CASSSSSYEQYF. CDR3 in DNA: TGTGCCAGCAGCTCTAGCTCCTACGAGCAGTACTTC.

A few counts support this clone. This chain joins TRBV29-1 and TRBJ2-7; 9 bases match TRBD1. CDR1 is SQVTM and CDR2 is ANQGSEA in the germline V gene. J lost 5 bases, V lost 4 bases, and 9 bases had no gene match. The CDR3 extends over 14 amino acids. CDR3 sequence reads: CSVAGTGWGDEQYF. CDR3 nucleotides: TGCAGCGTTGCCGGGACAGGGTGGGGGGACGAGCAGTACTTC.

The V call is TRBV4-2, the J call TRBJ2-7; D remains unclear. Trimming shortened V by 1 base and J by 5 bases, and 9 bases separated the two germline ends. Germline V CDR1 and CDR2: LGHNA, YNFKEQ. This CDR3 region has 13 residues. The CDR3 region has the DNA TGTGCCAGCAGCCAAGTCAAGCCCCACGAGCAGTACTTC. Translated, it gives CASSQVKPHEQYF.